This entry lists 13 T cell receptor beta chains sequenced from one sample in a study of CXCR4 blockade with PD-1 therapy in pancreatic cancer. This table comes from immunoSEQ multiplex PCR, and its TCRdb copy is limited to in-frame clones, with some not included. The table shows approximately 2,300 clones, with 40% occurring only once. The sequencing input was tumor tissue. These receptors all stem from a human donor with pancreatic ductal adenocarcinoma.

CDR3 sequence reads: CASSPRRDRVQCEQYV. The DNA of the CDR3 is TGTGCCAGCAGCCCCCGGAGAGACCGGGTTCAGTGTGAGCAGTACGTC. The chain uses TRBV11-1 and TRBJ2-7; D gene unclear. Germline V gene lookup returns CDR1 SGHAT and CDR2 FQDESV (reference sequence). The V gene lost 5 bases and the J gene lost 7 bases, with 24 bases spanning the gap. This CDR3 region has 16 residues.

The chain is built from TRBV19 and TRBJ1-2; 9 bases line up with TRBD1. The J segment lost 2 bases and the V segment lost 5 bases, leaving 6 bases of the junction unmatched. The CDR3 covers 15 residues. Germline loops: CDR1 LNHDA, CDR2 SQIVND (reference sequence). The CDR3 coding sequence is TGTGCCAGTAGTGACCGCGGACAGGGGAACTATGGCTACACCTTC. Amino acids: CASSDRGQGNYGYTF.

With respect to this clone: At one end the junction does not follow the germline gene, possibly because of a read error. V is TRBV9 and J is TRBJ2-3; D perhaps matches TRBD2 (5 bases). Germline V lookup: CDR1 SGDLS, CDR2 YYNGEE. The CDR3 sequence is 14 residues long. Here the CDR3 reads CASSVGQRTDTQYF. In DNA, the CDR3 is TGTGCCAGTAGCGTAGGTCAGCGCACAGATACGCAGTATTTT. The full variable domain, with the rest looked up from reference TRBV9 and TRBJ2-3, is DSGVTQTPKHLITATGQRVTLRCSPRSGDLSVYWYQQSLDQGLQFLIQYYNGEERAKGNILERFSAQQFPDLHSELNLSSLELGDSALYFCASSVGQRTDTQYFGPGTRLTVL.

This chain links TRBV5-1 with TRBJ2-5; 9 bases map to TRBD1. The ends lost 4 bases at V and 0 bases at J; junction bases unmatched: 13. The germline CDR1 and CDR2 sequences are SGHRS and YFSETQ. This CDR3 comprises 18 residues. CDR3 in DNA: TGCGCCAGCAGCCCGAGATCCACAGGGGGCACTTACCAAGAGACCCAGTACTTC. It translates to CASSPRSTGGTYQETQYF.

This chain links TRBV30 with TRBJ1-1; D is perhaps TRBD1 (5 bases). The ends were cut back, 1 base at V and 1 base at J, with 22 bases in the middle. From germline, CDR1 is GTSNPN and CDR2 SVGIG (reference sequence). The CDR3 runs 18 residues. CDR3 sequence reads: CAWSDPWSQGRQNTEAFF. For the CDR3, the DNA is TGTGCCTGGAGTGACCCGTGGTCCCAGGGACGACAGAACACTGAAGCTTTCTTT.

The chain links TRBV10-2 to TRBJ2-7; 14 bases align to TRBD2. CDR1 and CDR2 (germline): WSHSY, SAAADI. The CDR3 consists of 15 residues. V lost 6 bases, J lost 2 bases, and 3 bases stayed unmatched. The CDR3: CASSGTSGSAYEQYF. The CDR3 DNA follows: TGCGCCAGCAGCGGGACTAGCGGGAGTGCCTACGAGCAGTACTTC.

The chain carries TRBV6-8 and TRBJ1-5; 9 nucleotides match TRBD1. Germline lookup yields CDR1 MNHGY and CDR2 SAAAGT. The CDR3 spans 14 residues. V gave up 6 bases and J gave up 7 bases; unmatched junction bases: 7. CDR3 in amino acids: CASSQQGAGQPQHF. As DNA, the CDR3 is TGTGCCAGCAGCCAACAGGGGGCCGGGCAGCCCCAGCATTTT.

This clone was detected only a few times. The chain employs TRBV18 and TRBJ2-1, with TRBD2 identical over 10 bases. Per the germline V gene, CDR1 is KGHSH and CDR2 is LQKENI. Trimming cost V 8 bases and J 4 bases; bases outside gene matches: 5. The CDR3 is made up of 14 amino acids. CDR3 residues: CASKLAGTYNEQFF. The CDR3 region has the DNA TGTGCCAGCAAACTAGCGGGAACGTACAATGAGCAGTTCTTC.

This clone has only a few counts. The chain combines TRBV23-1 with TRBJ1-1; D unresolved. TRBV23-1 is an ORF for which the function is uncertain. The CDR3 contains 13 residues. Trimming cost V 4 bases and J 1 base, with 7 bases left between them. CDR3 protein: CASSPDPNTEAFF. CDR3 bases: TGCGCCAGCAGTCCGGACCCGAACACTGAAGCTTTCTTT.

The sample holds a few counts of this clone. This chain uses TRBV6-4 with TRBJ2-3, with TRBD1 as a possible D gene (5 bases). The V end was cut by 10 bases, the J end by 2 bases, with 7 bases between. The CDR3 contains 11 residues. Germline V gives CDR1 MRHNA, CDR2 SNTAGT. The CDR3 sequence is CAIRATDTQYF. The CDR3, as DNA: TGTGCCATCAGGGCCACAGATACGCAGTATTTT.

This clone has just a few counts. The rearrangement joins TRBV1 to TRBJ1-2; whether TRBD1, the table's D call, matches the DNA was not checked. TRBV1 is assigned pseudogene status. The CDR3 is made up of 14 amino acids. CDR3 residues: CASSQGTGVDGYTF. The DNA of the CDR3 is TGCGCCAGCAGCCAAGGGACAGGGGTGGATGGCTACACCTTC.

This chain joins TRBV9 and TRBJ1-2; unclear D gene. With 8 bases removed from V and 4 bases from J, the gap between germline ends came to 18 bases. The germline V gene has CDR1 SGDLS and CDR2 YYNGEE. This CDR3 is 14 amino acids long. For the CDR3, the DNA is TGTGCCAGTGCTACAGCGTCCGGATCCTATGGCTACACCTTC. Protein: CASATASGSYGYTF.

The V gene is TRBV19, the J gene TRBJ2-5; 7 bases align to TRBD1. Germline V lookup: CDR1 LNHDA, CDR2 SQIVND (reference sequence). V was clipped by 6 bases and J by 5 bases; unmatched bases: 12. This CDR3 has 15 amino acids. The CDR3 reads CASRPRQGRTETQYF. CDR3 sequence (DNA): TGTGCCAGTAGGCCCCGACAGGGACGCACGGAGACCCAGTACTTC.